One and the same sample provided the 18 T cell receptor beta chains below, sequenced in a study of cytomegalovirus exposure and HLA in healthy donors. PCR employed 60 Vbeta and 13 Jbeta primers. Some clones are missing from TCRdb's copy, which holds only in-frame ones; the method was immunoSEQ multiplex PCR. The sample consists of under 200,000 clones, roughly 75% of them appearing once. The sample comprised PBMCs. These receptors all stem from a woman in her 50s in good health and CMV-seropositive.

CDR3 nucleotides: TGTGCCAGCAGTTTAGGGCAGCTAAATGAAAAACTGTTTTTT. Protein sequence: CASSLGQLNEKLFF. V is TRBV28 and J is TRBJ1-4; D is uncertain. The CDR3 sequence is 14 residues long. Trimming took 2 bases from V and 5 from J, leaving 9 bases between them. The V gene's germline CDR1 is MDHEN and CDR2 SYDVKM.

This rearrangement joins TRBV5-4 to TRBJ2-3; the match to TRBD2 covers 10 bases. Germline trimming cut 4 bases from V and 4 bases from J; bases unmatched to any gene: 9. CDR1 and CDR2 (germline): SGHNT, YYREEE (reference sequence). The CDR3 loop spans 16 amino acids. For the CDR3, the DNA is TGTGCCAGCAGCGCAGCGGGAGGGTTTTGGGCAGATACGCAGTATTTT. Amino acids: CASSAAGGFWADTQYF.

The chain couples TRBV5-4 to TRBJ1-2, with 8 bases lining up with TRBD1. The CDR3 runs 17 residues. The V gene end was trimmed by 3 bases and the J gene end by 7 bases; junction bases not matched to a gene: 17. Germline CDR1 reads SGHNT; CDR2 reads YYREEE (reference sequence). Written as DNA, the CDR3 is TGTGCCAGCAGCTCCCTCGGACAGGGTCGAGGAGGAGGTGGCTACACCTTC. Translating it yields CASSSLGQGRGGGGYTF.

The chain is built from TRBV28 and TRBJ1-5, with D perhaps TRBD1 (6 bases). Between the trimmed V and J ends, which lost 1 base and 0 bases, there was a span of 10 bases. The germline gives CDR1 MDHEN, CDR2 SYDVKM. The CDR3 runs to 16 residues. CDR3 protein: CASSLYNRDSNQPQHF. The DNA of the CDR3 is TGTGCCAGCAGTTTATACAACAGGGATAGCAATCAGCCCCAGCATTTT.

The J gene is TRBJ2-7, the V gene TRBV28; the match to TRBD2 covers 7 bases. The CDR3 spans 14 residues. The J segment lost 2 bases and the V segment lost 4 bases, leaving 5 bases of the junction unmatched. Germline V gene lookup returns CDR1 MDHEN and CDR2 SYDVKM. CDR3 sequence (DNA): TGTGCCAGCAGTTCGGGAGGACTAACCTACGAGCAGTACTTC. Protein: CASSSGGLTYEQYF. The full variable domain, completed using reference TRBV28 and TRBJ2-7, is DVKVTQSSRYLVKRTGEKVFLECVQDMDHENMFWYRQDPGLGLRLIYFSYDVKMKEKGDIPEGYSVSREKKERFSLILESASTNQTSMYLCASSSGGLTYEQYFGPGTRLTVT.

The chain has TRBV30 and TRBJ1-1; a weak D match, TRBD1 (6 bases). The CDR3 has 14 amino acids. The germline V gene encodes CDR1 GTSNPN and CDR2 SVGIG (reference sequence). V lost 2 bases to trimming and J lost 1 base, with 11 bases between them. The CDR3 reads CAWSLQGANTEAFF. CDR3 in DNA: TGTGCCTGGAGTTTACAGGGCGCGAACACTGAAGCTTTCTTT.

V is TRBV7-9 and J is TRBJ2-3, with D possibly being TRBD1 (5 bases). The germline CDR1 and CDR2 sequences are SEHNR and FQNEAQ (reference sequence). Trimming removed 4 bases at V and 2 bases at J, with 10 bases between. The CDR3 is 14 amino acids. The CDR3 loop is CASSYRQNTDTQYF. The CDR3 coding sequence is TGTGCCAGCAGCTACCGACAGAACACAGATACGCAGTATTTT.

The chain links TRBV4-2 to TRBJ2-1; D unresolved. The CDR3 length is 16 residues. Germline CDR1 LGHNA, CDR2 YNFKEQ. V lost 0 bases and J lost 0, with 9 bases in between. Written as DNA, the CDR3 is TGTGCCAGCAGCCAAGACAGGATGAGCTCCTACAATGAGCAGTTCTTC. Amino acid sequence: CASSQDRMSSYNEQFF.

The chain has TRBV28 and TRBJ1-1; 7 bases are shared with TRBD1. CDR3 size: 14 residues. In germline, CDR1 is MDHEN, CDR2 SYDVKM. V shed 4 bases and J 11 bases; nucleotides not matched to a gene: 13. The CDR3 region has the DNA TGTGCCAGCAGTTCAGGGGCCCAAGTCAGGGGGGCTTTCTTT. Translation: CASSSGAQVRGAFF.

The V gene is TRBV6-5, the J gene TRBJ1-1, with 7 bases lining up with TRBD1. After removal of 5 bases from V and 10 bases from J, the junction contained 7 bases not matched to a gene. The CDR3 is 12 amino acids. The germline V gene has CDR1 MNHEY and CDR2 SVGAGI. The CDR3, as DNA: TGTGCCAGCAGTACTCCAGGGGGTATAGCTTTCTTT. The encoded protein is CASSTPGGIAFF.

This rearrangement joins TRBV6-5 to TRBJ1-1; 7 bases are shared with TRBD1. The V gene's germline CDR1 is MNHEY and CDR2 SVGAGI. V gave up 5 bases and J gave up 6 bases; unmatched junction bases: 3. The CDR3 is 12 residues long. CDR3 sequence reads: CASSDRVAEAFF. CDR3 nucleotides: TGTGCCAGCAGTGACAGGGTGGCTGAAGCTTTCTTT.

The chain carries TRBV28 and TRBJ1-5; perhaps TRBD1 as D (5 bases). Deletions cut 3 bases from V and 6 bases from J, with 15 bases between. Germline lookup yields CDR1 MDHEN and CDR2 SYDVKM. This CDR3 region has 15 residues. Here the CDR3 reads CASSFRQGGSQPQHF. The DNA of the CDR3 is TGTGCCAGCAGTTTCCGGCAGGGAGGGAGTCAGCCCCAGCATTTT.

This clone was recorded a few times. The rearrangement links TRBV5-1 to TRBJ2-2; perhaps TRBD1 as D (5 bases). The V gene's germline CDR1 is SGHRS and CDR2 YFSETQ. The length of the CDR3 is 13 residues. Trimming cost V 3 bases and J 4 bases, with 7 bases left between them. CDR3 in DNA: TGCGCCAGCAGCTCGGACACCACCGGGGAGCTGTTTTTT. Its translation is CASSSDTTGELFF.

The CDR3: CASSAGTENTEAFF. The CDR3, as DNA: TGTGCCAGCAGCGCAGGGACAGAGAACACTGAAGCTTTCTTT. The chain carries TRBV9 and TRBJ1-1, with 7 nucleotides matching TRBD1. Germline V gene sequence: CDR1 SGDLS, CDR2 YYNGEE. The CDR3 extends over 14 amino acids. J lost 1 base, V lost 3 bases, and 3 bases had no gene match. The full variable domain, rest sourced from reference TRBV9 and TRBJ1-1, is DSGVTQTPKHLITATGQRVTLRCSPRSGDLSVYWYQQSLDQGLQFLIQYYNGEERAKGNILERFSAQQFPDLHSELNLSSLELGDSALYFCASSAGTENTEAFFGQGTRLTVV.

J is TRBJ2-1 and V is TRBV11-2; 11 positions match TRBD2. This CDR3 comprises 18 residues. The germline V gene encodes CDR1 SGHAT and CDR2 FQNNGV. V shed 4 bases, J shed 3 bases, and the junction held 11 bases outside the gene matches. Here the CDR3 reads CASSSRTSGSFYYNEQFF. The CDR3 nucleotides read TGTGCCAGCAGCTCCCGGACTAGCGGGTCCTTCTACTACAATGAGCAGTTCTTC.

The chain combines TRBV6-1 with TRBJ1-5; D is unclear. V was trimmed by 5 bases and J by 1 base, leaving 9 bases between them. This CDR3 is built from 14 residues. From germline, CDR1 is MNHNS and CDR2 SASEGT. CDR3 coding DNA: TGTGCCAGCAGTACAACAACGAGCAATCAGCCCCAGCATTTT. Translation gives CASSTTTSNQPQHF.

This clone appeared a single time. The chain combines TRBV27 with TRBJ1-1; D perhaps matches TRBD1 (6 bases). Germline lookup yields CDR1 MNHEY and CDR2 SMNVEV (reference sequence). Between the trimmed V and J ends, which lost 6 bases and 0 bases, there was a span of 14 bases. The CDR3 spans 15 residues. In DNA form, the CDR3 reads TGTGCCAGCAGATCTTCCGGGACACTGAACACTGAAGCTTTCTTT. The encoded protein is CASRSSGTLNTEAFF.

The genes are TRBV7-9 and TRBJ1-1, with D unclear. CDR1 is SEHNR and CDR2 is FQNEAQ in the germline V gene (reference sequence). V was shortened by 2 bases and J by 1 base, with 8 bases between the two germline ends. This CDR3 spans 14 amino acids. For the CDR3, the DNA is TGTGCCAGCAGCTTAATAAGACAGAACACTGAAGCTTTCTTT. Amino acids: CASSLIRQNTEAFF.